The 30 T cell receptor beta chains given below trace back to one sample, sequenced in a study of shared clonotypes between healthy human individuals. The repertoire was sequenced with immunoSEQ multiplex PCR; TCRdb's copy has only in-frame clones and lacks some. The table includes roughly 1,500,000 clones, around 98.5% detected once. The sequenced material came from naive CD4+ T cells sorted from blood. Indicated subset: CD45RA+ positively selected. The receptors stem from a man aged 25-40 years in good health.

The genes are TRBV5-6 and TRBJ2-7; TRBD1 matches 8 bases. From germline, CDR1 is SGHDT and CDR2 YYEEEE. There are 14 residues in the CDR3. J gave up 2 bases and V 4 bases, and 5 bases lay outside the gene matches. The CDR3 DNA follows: TGTGCCAGCAGCAAGGACAGGGTCCCCTACGAGCAGTACTTC. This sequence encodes CASSKDRVPYEQYF.

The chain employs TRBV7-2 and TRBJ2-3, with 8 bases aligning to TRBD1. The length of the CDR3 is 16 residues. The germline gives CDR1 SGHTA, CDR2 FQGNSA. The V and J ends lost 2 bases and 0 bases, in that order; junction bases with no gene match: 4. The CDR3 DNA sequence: TGTGCCAGCAGCTTACTAGGACAGGGTAGCACAGATACGCAGTATTTT. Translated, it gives CASSLLGQGSTDTQYF.

CDR3 amino acids: CASSLGISQGLALYNEQFF. The CDR3 bases are TGTGCCAGCAGCTTAGGTATCAGCCAGGGCCTTGCCCTATACAATGAGCAGTTCTTC. The rearrangement links TRBV11-3 to TRBJ2-1, with TRBD1 as a possible D gene (5 bases). The length of the CDR3 is 19 residues. Trimming left V 1 base short and J 4 bases short, with 23 bases between. Germline lookup yields CDR1 SGHNT and CDR2 YENEEA.

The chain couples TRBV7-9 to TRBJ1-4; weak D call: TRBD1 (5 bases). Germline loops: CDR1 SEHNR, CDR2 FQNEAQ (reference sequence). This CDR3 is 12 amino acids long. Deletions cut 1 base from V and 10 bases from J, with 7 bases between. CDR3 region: CASSLVGAKLFF. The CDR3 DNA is TGTGCCAGCAGCTTAGTTGGGGCAAAACTGTTTTTT.

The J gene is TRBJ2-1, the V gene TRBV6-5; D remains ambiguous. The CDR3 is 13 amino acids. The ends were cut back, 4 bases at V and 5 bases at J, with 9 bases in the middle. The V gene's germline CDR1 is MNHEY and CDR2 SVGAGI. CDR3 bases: TGTGCCAGCAGTTTCACTATTAACAATGAGCAGTTCTTC. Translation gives CASSFTINNEQFF.

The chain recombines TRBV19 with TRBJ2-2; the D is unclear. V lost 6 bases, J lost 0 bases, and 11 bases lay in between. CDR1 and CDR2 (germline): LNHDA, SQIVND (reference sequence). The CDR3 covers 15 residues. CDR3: CASSTTLANTGELFF. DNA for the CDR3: TGTGCCAGTAGCACAACTCTAGCGAACACCGGGGAGCTGTTTTTT.

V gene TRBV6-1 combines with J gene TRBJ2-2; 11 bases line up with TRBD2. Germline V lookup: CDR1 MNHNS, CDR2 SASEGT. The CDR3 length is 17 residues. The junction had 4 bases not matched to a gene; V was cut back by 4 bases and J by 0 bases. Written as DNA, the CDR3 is TGTGCCAGCAGTGCCGCGACTAGCGGGGCGAACACCGGGGAGCTGTTTTTT. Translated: CASSAATSGANTGELFF.

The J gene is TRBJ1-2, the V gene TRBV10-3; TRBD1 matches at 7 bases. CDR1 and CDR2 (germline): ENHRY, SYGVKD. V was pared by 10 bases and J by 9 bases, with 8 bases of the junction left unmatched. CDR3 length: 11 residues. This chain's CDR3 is CASLEGQSYTF. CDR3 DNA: TGTGCCAGCTTGGAGGGACAGAGCTACACCTTC.

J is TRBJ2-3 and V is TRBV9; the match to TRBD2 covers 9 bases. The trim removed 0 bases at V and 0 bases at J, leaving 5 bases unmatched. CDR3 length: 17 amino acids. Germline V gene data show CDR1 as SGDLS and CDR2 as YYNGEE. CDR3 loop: CASSVGIAGASTDTQYF. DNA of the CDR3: TGTGCCAGCAGCGTAGGAATAGCGGGAGCTAGCACAGATACGCAGTATTTT.

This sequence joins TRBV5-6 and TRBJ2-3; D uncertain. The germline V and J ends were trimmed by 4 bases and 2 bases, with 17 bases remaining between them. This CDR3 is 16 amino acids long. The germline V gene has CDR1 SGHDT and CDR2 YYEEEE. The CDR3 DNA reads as TGTGCCAGCAGCCTGACGGACGGTTTTTTCACAGATACGCAGTATTTT. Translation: CASSLTDGFFTDTQYF.

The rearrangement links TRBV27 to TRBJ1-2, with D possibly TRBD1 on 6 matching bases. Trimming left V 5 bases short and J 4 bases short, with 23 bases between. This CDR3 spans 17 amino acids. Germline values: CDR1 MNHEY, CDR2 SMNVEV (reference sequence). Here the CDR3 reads CASSQTGLGRGAYGYTF. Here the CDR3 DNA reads TGTGCCAGCAGTCAGACAGGTCTCGGCCGGGGGGCCTATGGCTACACCTTC.

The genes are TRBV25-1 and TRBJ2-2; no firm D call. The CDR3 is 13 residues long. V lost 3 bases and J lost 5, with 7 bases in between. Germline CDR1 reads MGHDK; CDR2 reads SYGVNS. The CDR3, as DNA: TGTGCCAGCAGTGAGCGAAGGACCGGGGAGCTGTTTTTT. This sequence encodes CASSERRTGELFF.

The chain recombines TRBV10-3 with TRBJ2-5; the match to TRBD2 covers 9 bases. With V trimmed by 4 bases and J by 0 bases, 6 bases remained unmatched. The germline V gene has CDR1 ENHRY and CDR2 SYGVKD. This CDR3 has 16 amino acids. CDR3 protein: CAISGGSGRYQETQYF. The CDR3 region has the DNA TGTGCCATCAGTGGCGGTAGCGGGAGATACCAAGAGACCCAGTACTTC.

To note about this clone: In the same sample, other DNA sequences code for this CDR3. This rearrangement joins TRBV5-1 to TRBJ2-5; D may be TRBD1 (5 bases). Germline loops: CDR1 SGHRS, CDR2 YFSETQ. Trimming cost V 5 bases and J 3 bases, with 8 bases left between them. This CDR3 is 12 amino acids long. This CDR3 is CASRVGEETQYF. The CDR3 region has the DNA TGCGCCAGCAGGGTAGGGGAAGAGACCCAGTACTTC.

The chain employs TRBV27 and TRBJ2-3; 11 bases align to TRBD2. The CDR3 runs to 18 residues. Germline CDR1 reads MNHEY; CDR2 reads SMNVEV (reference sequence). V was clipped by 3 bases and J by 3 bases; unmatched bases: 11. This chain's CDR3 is CASSFQHRLAGYTDTQYF. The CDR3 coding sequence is TGTGCCAGCAGTTTCCAGCATCGACTAGCGGGATATACAGATACGCAGTATTTT.

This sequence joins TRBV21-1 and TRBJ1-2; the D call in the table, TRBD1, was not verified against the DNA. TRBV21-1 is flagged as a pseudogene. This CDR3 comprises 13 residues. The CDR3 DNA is TGTGCCAGCAGCCCCCGGACAGGGGGGGGCTACACCTTC. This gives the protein CASSPRTGGGYTF.

The chain's CDR3 is CASSPAGLRDRTNIQYF. For the CDR3, the DNA is TGCGCCAGCAGCCCCGCGGGCTTGCGGGACAGGACAAACATTCAGTACTTC. This rearrangement joins TRBV4-1 to TRBJ2-4; TRBD1 aligns across 8 bases. This CDR3 spans 17 amino acids. V lost 4 bases to trimming and J lost 6 bases; unmatched junction nucleotides: 14. The germline V gene encodes CDR1 MGHRA and CDR2 YSYEKL.

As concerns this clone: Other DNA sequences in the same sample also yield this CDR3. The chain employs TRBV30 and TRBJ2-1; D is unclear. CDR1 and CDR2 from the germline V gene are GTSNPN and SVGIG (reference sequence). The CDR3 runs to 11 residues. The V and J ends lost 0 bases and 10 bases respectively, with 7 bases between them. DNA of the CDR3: TGTGCCTGGAGTGTACTAAGCGAGCAGTTCTTC. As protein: CAWSVLSEQFF.

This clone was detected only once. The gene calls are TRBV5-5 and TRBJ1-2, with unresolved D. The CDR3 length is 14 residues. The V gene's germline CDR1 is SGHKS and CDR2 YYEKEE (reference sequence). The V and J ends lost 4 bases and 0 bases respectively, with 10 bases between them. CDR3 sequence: CASSQQRANYGYTF. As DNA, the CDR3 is TGTGCCAGCAGCCAGCAACGAGCTAACTATGGCTACACCTTC.

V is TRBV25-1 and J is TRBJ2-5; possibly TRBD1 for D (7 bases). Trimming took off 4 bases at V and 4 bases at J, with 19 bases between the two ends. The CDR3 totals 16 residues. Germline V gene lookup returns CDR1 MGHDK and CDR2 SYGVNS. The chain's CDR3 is CASSGATGRPTETQYF. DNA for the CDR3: TGTGCCAGCAGTGGGGCGACAGGGAGGCCCACAGAGACCCAGTACTTC.

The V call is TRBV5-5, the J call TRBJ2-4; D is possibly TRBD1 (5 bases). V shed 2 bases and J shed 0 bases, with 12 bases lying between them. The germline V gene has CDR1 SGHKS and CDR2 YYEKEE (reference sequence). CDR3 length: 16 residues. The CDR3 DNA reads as TGTGCCAGCAGCTTAAGTTCAGGGTTAGCCAAAAACATTCAGTACTTC. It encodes CASSLSSGLAKNIQYF.

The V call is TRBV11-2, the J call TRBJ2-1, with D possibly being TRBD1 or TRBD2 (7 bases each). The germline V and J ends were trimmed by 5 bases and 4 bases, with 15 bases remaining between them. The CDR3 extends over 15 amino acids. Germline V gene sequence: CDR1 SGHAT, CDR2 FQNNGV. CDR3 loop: CASSPQGGAYNEQFF. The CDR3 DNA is TGTGCCAGCAGCCCGCAGGGGGGGGCATACAATGAGCAGTTCTTC.

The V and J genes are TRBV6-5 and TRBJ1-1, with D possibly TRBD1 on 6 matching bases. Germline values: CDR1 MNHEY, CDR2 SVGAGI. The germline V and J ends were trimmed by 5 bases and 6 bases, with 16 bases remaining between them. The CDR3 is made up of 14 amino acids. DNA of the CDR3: TGTGCCAGCAGTAACACCGCAGGGGCCCCTGAAGCTTTCTTT. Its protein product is CASSNTAGAPEAFF.

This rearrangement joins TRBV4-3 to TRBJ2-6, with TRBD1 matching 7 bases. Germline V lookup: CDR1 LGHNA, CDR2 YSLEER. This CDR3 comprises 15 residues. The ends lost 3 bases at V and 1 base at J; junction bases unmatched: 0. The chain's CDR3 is CASSQDRSGANVLTF. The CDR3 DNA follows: TGCGCCAGCAGCCAGGACAGGTCTGGGGCCAACGTCCTGACTTTC.

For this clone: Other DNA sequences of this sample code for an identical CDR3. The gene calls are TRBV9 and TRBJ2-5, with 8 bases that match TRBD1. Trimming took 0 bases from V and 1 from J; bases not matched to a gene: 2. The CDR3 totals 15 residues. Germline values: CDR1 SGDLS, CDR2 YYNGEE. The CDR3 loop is CASSVATGGQETQYF. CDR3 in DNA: TGTGCCAGCAGCGTAGCAACAGGGGGCCAAGAGACCCAGTACTTC.

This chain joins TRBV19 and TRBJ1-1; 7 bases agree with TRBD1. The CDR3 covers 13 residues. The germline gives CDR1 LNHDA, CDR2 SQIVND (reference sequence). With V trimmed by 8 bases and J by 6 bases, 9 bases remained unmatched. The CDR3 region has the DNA TGTGCCAGTGGAACAGGGGTGGATTCTGAAGCTTTCTTT. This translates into CASGTGVDSEAFF. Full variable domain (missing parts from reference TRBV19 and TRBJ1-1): DGGITQSPKYLFRKEGQNVTLSCEQNLNHDAMYWYRQDPGQGLRLIYYSQIVNDFQKGDIAEGYSVSREKKESFPLTVTSAQKNPTAFYLCASGTGVDSEAFFGQGTRLTVV.

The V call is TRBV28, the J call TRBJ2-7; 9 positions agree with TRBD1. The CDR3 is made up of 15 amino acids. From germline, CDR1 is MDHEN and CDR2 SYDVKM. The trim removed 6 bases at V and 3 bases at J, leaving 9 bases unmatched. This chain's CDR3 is CASRKRQGDIYEQYF. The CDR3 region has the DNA TGTGCCAGCAGAAAAAGACAGGGGGATATCTACGAGCAGTACTTC.

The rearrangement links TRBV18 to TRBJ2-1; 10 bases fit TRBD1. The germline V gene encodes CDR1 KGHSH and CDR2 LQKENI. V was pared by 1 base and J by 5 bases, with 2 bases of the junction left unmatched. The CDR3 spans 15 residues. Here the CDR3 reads CASSPRTGGDNEQFF. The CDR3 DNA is TGTGCCAGCTCACCACGGACAGGGGGGGACAATGAGCAGTTCTTC.

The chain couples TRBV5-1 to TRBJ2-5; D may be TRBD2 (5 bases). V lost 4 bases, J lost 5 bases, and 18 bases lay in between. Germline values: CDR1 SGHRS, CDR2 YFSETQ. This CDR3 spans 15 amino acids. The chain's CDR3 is CASSPRTTGGETQYF. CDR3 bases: TGCGCCAGCAGCCCCAGGACCACCGGCGGGGAGACCCAGTACTTC. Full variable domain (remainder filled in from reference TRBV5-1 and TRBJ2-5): KAGVTQTPRYLIKTRGQQVTLSCSPISGHRSVSWYQQTPGQGLQFLFEYFSETQRNKGNFPGRFSGRQFSNSRSEMNVSTLELGDSALYLCASSPRTTGGETQYFGPGTRLLVL.

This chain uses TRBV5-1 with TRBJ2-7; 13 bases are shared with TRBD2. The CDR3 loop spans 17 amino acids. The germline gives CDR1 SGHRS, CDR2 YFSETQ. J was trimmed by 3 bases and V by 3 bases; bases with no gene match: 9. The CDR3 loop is CASSSPGLAGVSYEQYF. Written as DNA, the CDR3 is TGCGCCAGCAGCTCGCCAGGACTAGCGGGAGTCAGCTACGAGCAGTACTTC. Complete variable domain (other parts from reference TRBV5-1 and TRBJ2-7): KAGVTQTPRYLIKTRGQQVTLSCSPISGHRSVSWYQQTPGQGLQFLFEYFSETQRNKGNFPGRFSGRQFSNSRSEMNVSTLELGDSALYLCASSSPGLAGVSYEQYFGPGTRLTVT.